Below, 18 T cell receptor beta chains from the same sample are listed, as sequenced in a study of blood T cell repertoires in COVID-19. The repertoire was sequenced with immunoSEQ multiplex PCR; TCRdb's copy has only in-frame clones and lacks some. The table lists 200,000 to 250,000 clones, 86% of them singletons, with approximately 6.2% in the top ten. The source material was peripheral blood. The receptors were gathered from a woman of 80 years or more with COVID-19, enrolled during active disease.

The chain carries TRBV7-2 and TRBJ1-1, with D hard to call. V lost 5 bases and J 4 bases, leaving 8 bases between the germline ends. The length of the CDR3 is 12 residues. CDR1 is SGHTA and CDR2 is FQGNSA in the germline V gene. Written as DNA, the CDR3 is TGTGCCAGCAGCCGCCGGAGCACTGAAGCTTTCTTT. It translates to CASSRRSTEAFF.

The V gene is TRBV7-2, the J gene TRBJ2-5, with a tentative D call TRBD1 (5 bases). V was cut by 10 bases and J by 2 bases, with 14 bases left in between. From germline, CDR1 is SGHTA and CDR2 FQGNSA. CDR3 length: 13 amino acids. Here the CDR3 DNA reads TGTGCCACCCAAAGGGGATCACAAGAGACCCAGTACTTC. Translation gives CATQRGSQETQYF. The full variable domain, rest sourced from reference TRBV7-2 and TRBJ2-5, is GAGVSQSPSNKVTEKGKDVELRCDPISGHTALYWYRQSLGQGLEFLIYFQGNSAPDKSGLPSDRFSAERTGGSVSTLTIQRTQQEDSAVYLCATQRGSQETQYFGPGTRLLVL.

The J gene is TRBJ2-1, the V gene TRBV3-1 (or the pseudogene TRBV3-2); TRBD2 agrees at 11 bases. The CDR3 has 16 residues. Per the germline V gene, CDR1 is LGHDT and CDR2 is YNNKEL (reference sequence). The J segment lost 7 bases and the V segment lost 4 bases, leaving 9 bases of the junction unmatched. The CDR3 loop reads CASSRHSGGAGNEQFF. CDR3 nucleotides: TGTGCCAGCAGCCGCCATAGCGGGGGGGCCGGAAATGAGCAGTTCTTC.

The chain links TRBV28 to TRBJ2-7; 8 bases line up with TRBD2. Germline CDR1 is MDHEN and CDR2 is SYDVKM. The CDR3 is 14 residues long. Trimming at V came to 3 bases and at J to 2 bases, leaving 3 bases not matched to a gene. The CDR3: CASSFGGGTYEQYV. As DNA, the CDR3 is TGTGCCAGCAGTTTCGGCGGGGGGACCTACGAGCAGTACGTC.

A few counts support this clone. The gene calls are TRBV20-1 and TRBJ1-1; no clear D gene. The V gene's germline CDR1 is DFQATT and CDR2 SNEGSKA (reference sequence). CDR3 length: 9 amino acids. V was trimmed by 5 bases and J by 9 bases, leaving 7 bases between them. DNA of the CDR3: TGCAGTGCTCTCCCCCAAGCTTTCTTT. The encoded protein is CSALPQAFF.

This rearrangement joins TRBV4-1 to TRBJ2-1; 9 bases are shared with TRBD2. Germline CDR1 is MGHRA and CDR2 is YSYEKL. This CDR3 comprises 16 residues. V gave up 1 base and J gave up 9 bases; unmatched junction bases: 10. This chain's CDR3 is CASSQGAGGGAVEQFF. In nucleotides, the CDR3 is TGCGCCAGCAGCCAAGGAGCTGGCGGGGGGGCGGTTGAGCAGTTCTTC.

V gene TRBV28 combines with J gene TRBJ1-2; D is unclear. Trimming pared 6 bases from V and 8 bases from J, leaving 28 bases between. This CDR3 comprises 17 residues. CDR1 is MDHEN and CDR2 is SYDVKM in the germline V gene. CDR3 sequence reads: CASSSTRGGYANRGYTF. For the CDR3, the DNA is TGTGCCAGCAGCTCAACACGGGGAGGGTATGCGAATCGCGGCTACACCTTC.

As DNA, the CDR3 is TGTGCCAGCAGCAAACCGGACTTACCCTCCTTGGGGGCCTTAGATGAAAAACTGTTTTTT. It yields the protein CASSKPDLPSLGALDEKLFF. This rearrangement joins TRBV21-1 to TRBJ1-4; the table's D call TRBD1 went unverified against the DNA. TRBV21-1 is a known pseudogene. There are 20 residues in the CDR3.

The chain has TRBV5-1 and TRBJ1-2; D is uncertain. This CDR3 has 12 amino acids. V was shortened by 4 bases and J by 2 bases, with 6 bases between the two germline ends. Germline V gene data show CDR1 as SGHRS and CDR2 as YFSETQ. Here the CDR3 DNA reads TGCGCCAGCAGCGGGCAGAACTATGGCTACACCTTC. This encodes CASSGQNYGYTF.

The chain carries TRBV6-5 and TRBJ1-2; 8 bases agree with TRBD1. In germline, CDR1 is MNHEY, CDR2 SVGAGI. V dropped 2 bases and J dropped 2; count of bases not matched to a gene: 1. This CDR3 spans 14 amino acids. CDR3 in amino acids: CASSYTGGNYGYTF. Here the CDR3 DNA reads TGTGCCAGCAGTTACACAGGGGGGAACTATGGCTACACCTTC.

This chain uses TRBV7-2 with TRBJ2-1, with D possibly TRBD2 on 5 matching bases. V lost 2 bases and J 6 bases, leaving 11 bases between the germline ends. The CDR3 length is 14 residues. Looked up from germline, CDR1 is SGHTA and CDR2 is FQGNSA. Written as DNA, the CDR3 is TGTGCCAGCAGCTTAAAGCGGACGGGCAATGAGCAGTTCTTC. As protein: CASSLKRTGNEQFF. The complete variable domain, with remaining parts taken from reference TRBV7-2 and TRBJ2-1, reads GAGVSQSPSNKVTEKGKDVELRCDPISGHTALYWYRQSLGQGLEFLIYFQGNSAPDKSGLPSDRFSAERTGGSVSTLTIQRTQQEDSAVYLCASSLKRTGNEQFFGPGTRLTVL.

This chain links TRBV2 with TRBJ2-3; no reliable D call. Germline CDR1 and CDR2: SNHLY and FYNNEI. The V gene lost 4 bases and the J gene lost 1 base, with 6 bases spanning the gap. The CDR3 loop spans 13 amino acids. In DNA form, the CDR3 reads TGTGCCAGCAGTGTCGTTGGCACAGATACGCAGTATTTT. Translated: CASSVVGTDTQYF. Filled out from reference TRBV2 and TRBJ2-3, the complete variable domain reads EPEVTQTPSHQVTQMGQEVILRCVPISNHLYFYWYRQILGQKVEFLVSFYNNEISEKSEIFDDQFSVERPDGSNFTLKIRSTKLEDSAMYFCASSVVGTDTQYFGPGTRLTVL.

The rearrangement joins TRBV24-1 to TRBJ2-1; 7 bases align to TRBD2. V trimming: 7 bases; J trimming: 9 bases; junction bases outside the gene matches: 11. Germline V gives CDR1 KGHDR, CDR2 SFDVKD. The CDR3 is 14 residues long. CDR3 in DNA: TGTGCCACCAGCCCGGGGAGGGGCGGTACTGAGCAGTTCTTC. It encodes CATSPGRGGTEQFF.

The gene calls are TRBV4-1 and TRBJ2-1, with 9 bases identical to TRBD2. Per the germline V gene, CDR1 is MGHRA and CDR2 is YSYEKL. The CDR3 is 17 amino acids. V lost 0 bases to trimming and J lost 3 bases; unmatched junction nucleotides: 6. The CDR3 DNA follows: TGCGCCAGCAGCCAAGATGAAGTAGCGGGGGTCTACAATGAGCAGTTCTTC. Translation gives CASSQDEVAGVYNEQFF.

The genes are TRBV19 and TRBJ2-5, with D perhaps matching TRBD1 (6 bases). This CDR3 has 12 residues. Trimming stripped 6 bases from V and 6 bases from J, with 11 bases between. CDR1 is LNHDA, CDR2 SQIVND, per germline (reference sequence). CDR3 loop: CASSGQYQTQYF. The CDR3 DNA follows: TGTGCCAGTAGCGGACAGTACCAGACCCAGTACTTC.

V and J are TRBV28 and TRBJ1-1, with D possibly matching TRBD1 (5 bases). Germline CDR1 reads MDHEN; CDR2 reads SYDVKM. This CDR3 contains 13 residues. V lost 6 bases and J 4 bases, leaving 12 bases between the germline ends. The CDR3 DNA reads as TGTGCCAGCAGGCCTGACAGAACCACTGAAGCTTTCTTT. It codes for CASRPDRTTEAFF.

This clone was detected only a few times. The chain joins TRBV7-2 to TRBJ2-1; tentatively, D is TRBD1 (6 bases). CDR1 is SGHTA, CDR2 FQGNSA, per germline. CDR3 length: 15 amino acids. V lost 4 bases and J 6 bases, leaving 16 bases between the germline ends. The CDR3 DNA is TGTGCCAGCAGCTCCCCGACAGGCTGGGCCAATGAGCAGTTCTTC. Protein: CASSSPTGWANEQFF.

The genes are TRBV6-4 and TRBJ1-1, with D maybe TRBD1 (5 bases). The CDR3 is made up of 14 amino acids. V shed 4 bases and J shed 4 bases, with 13 bases lying between them. Germline V gene lookup returns CDR1 MRHNA and CDR2 SNTAGT. CDR3 residues: CASSARATGTEAFF. DNA for the CDR3: TGTGCCAGCAGTGCCAGGGCCACGGGCACTGAAGCTTTCTTT.